This T cell receptor (beta chain) stems from a study of PD-1 blockade in classical Hodgkin lymphoma. Sample time point: cycle 4 day 1 (C4D1), after 6 weeks of nivolumab. Each and every patient relapsed after autologous stem cell transplantation, and patients got differing brentuximab vedotin exposure. Libraries were prepared by immunoSEQ multiplex PCR; TCRdb keeps only in-frame clonotypes and omits some of them. The sample gives approximately 6,700 clones, 70% to 90% of which show up once; around 39% is in the top ten. The V end lost 0 bases, the J end lost 6 bases, and 21 bases lay between the germline ends. The CDR3 is 18 residues long. CDR1 is LGHNA, CDR2 YNFKEQ, per germline.

The material was peripheral blood mononuclear cells (PBMCs), obtained before the fourth cycle of nivolumab. The TCR comes from a human donor with classical Hodgkin lymphoma. The rearrangement links TRBV4-2 to TRBJ2-1; tentatively, D is TRBD2 (6 bases). For the CDR3, the DNA is TGTGCCAGCAGCCAAGAGGGGGTAGGAGCAGCGGGTGCCAATGAGCAGTTCTTC. It encodes CASSQEGVGAAGANEQFF.